This TCR beta chain was recovered during a study of CD8+CD57+ T cells in acquired aplastic anemia. Study summary: Yields of DNA that came from sorted CD4+ and CD8+ cells averaged about 3.4 ug.

In its sample, this clonotype was seen a few times. The CDR3 contains 12 residues. V was pared by 7 bases and J by 2 bases, with 7 bases between. Germline CDR1 and CDR2: LGHNA and YNFKEQ. Sequencing involved patients with CD8+CD57+ cell expansion previously shown by flow cytometry. When blood sampling took place, the patients had received no therapy. For CDR3 and TCR beta VDJ profiling, genomic DNA was the template used. TCRdb fed the reads into MiXCR, producing one record per CDR3 protein. The repertoire holds 200,000 or so distinct CDR3 sequences, with about half as singletons. Sequencing input: sorted CD4+, CD8+, or CD8+CD57+ T cells (not recorded which) from PBMCs. The chain employs TRBV4-2 and TRBJ2-3; no firm D call. This TCR came from a human donor with aplastic anemia. The CDR3 sequence is CASNSLTDTQYF. CDR3 DNA: TGTGCCAGCAACTCACTCACAGATACGCAGTATTTT.